These 16 T cell receptor beta chains originate from one sample sequenced in a study of beta chain features in type 1 diabetes. Reverse transcribing all isolated RNA meant expressed TCRB transcripts were sequenced. TCRdb's table, derived via immunoSEQ multiplex PCR, lists solely in-frame clones and lacks some. The sample has about 290,000 clones, around 7.3% seen once. Sequencing was carried out using central memory CD4+ T cells from blood. The receptor set was obtained from a woman between 18 and 30 years old in good health.

This chain uses TRBV9 with TRBJ2-5; D may be TRBD2 (6 bases). V was clipped by 2 bases and J by 1 base, with 18 bases between them. Looked up from germline, CDR1 is SGDLS and CDR2 is YYNGEE. The CDR3 totals 17 residues. CDR3: CASSVEGVGQIQETQYF. DNA of the CDR3: TGTGCCAGCAGCGTGGAGGGCGTCGGGCAGATCCAAGAGACCCAGTACTTC.

The chain carries TRBV18 and TRBJ1-1; maybe TRBD1 (6 bases). Germline-derived CDR1 and CDR2 are KGHSH and LQKENI. V was cut by 4 bases and J by 5 bases, with 20 bases left in between. This CDR3 is built from 16 residues. CDR3 in DNA: TGTGCCAGCTCACTTGCACACGGACAGATGTGGACTGAAGCTTTCTTT. It is translated as CASSLAHGQMWTEAFF. The full variable domain, rest sourced from reference TRBV18 and TRBJ1-1, is NAGVMQNPRHLVRRRGQEARLRCSPMKGHSHVYWYRQLPEEGLKFMVYLQKENIIDESGMPKERFSAEFPKEGPSILRIQQVVRGDSAAYFCASSLAHGQMWTEAFFGQGTRLTVV.

The V and J genes are TRBV20-1 and TRBJ1-1, with D possibly TRBD1 on 6 matching bases. Deletions cut 2 bases from V and 7 bases from J, with 8 bases between. Per germline, CDR1 DFQATT and CDR2 SNEGSKA (reference sequence). This CDR3 has 11 amino acids. The CDR3 loop is CSARLGGEAFF. CDR3 nucleotide sequence: TGCAGTGCTAGATTAGGGGGTGAAGCTTTCTTT.

This clone was seen a few times. The chain recombines TRBV7-3 with TRBJ1-1, with unresolved D. V was pared by 6 bases and J by 5 bases, with 13 bases between. CDR1 SGHTA and CDR2 FQGTGA come from the germline V gene. The CDR3 is 13 amino acids. CDR3 residues: CASSRGSLTEAFF. CDR3 nucleotide sequence: TGTGCCAGCAGTCGGGGTTCGTTGACTGAAGCTTTCTTT.

This clone was seen only a few times. V gene TRBV6-6 combines with J gene TRBJ2-5; 12 bases agree with TRBD2. Germline V gives CDR1 MNHNY, CDR2 SVGAGI (reference sequence). Trimming cost V 0 bases and J 6 bases; bases outside gene matches: 5. The CDR3 runs to 16 residues. In DNA form, the CDR3 reads TGTGCCAGCAGTTACTCGACTAGCGGGAGCGGTAAGACCCAGTACTTC. The encoded protein is CASSYSTSGSGKTQYF.

This clone has ten or more counts. The rearrangement joins TRBV4-1 to TRBJ2-6; TRBD1 agrees at 7 bases. The CDR3 totals 17 residues. Germline assignment: CDR1 MGHRA and CDR2 YSYEKL. V dropped 2 bases and J dropped 0; count of bases not matched to a gene: 4. The CDR3 region has the DNA TGCGCCAGCAGCCAAACAGGGGCCACCTCTGGGGCCAACGTCCTGACTTTC. Translating it yields CASSQTGATSGANVLTF.

For this clone: One junction end disagrees with the germline gene, perhaps due to a read error. The chain has TRBV6-5 and TRBJ2-5; D call uncertain. CDR3 length: 12 residues. The germline gives CDR1 MNHEY, CDR2 SVGAGI. CDR3 in amino acids: CAISEYQETQYF. CDR3 in DNA: TGTGCCATCAGTGAGTACCAAGAGACCCAGTACTTC.

This clone was seen only a few times. The chain carries TRBV7-9 and TRBJ1-1; D gene ambiguous. The length of the CDR3 is 14 residues. Germline lookup yields CDR1 SEHNR and CDR2 FQNEAQ (reference sequence). V lost 4 bases, J lost 8 bases, and 17 bases lay in between. The DNA of the CDR3 is TGTGCCAGCAGCTCGTGGCGCGGAAGGTCCGAAGCTTTCTTT. Its translation: CASSSWRGRSEAFF.

This clone was found a few times. The rearrangement joins TRBV7-2 to TRBJ1-3; 7 bases line up with TRBD1. Germline loops: CDR1 SGHTA, CDR2 FQGNSA. The CDR3 covers 13 residues. Losses at the gene ends were 5 bases for V and 8 bases for J; bases not matched to a gene: 6. This chain's CDR3 is CASSPQGRHTIYF. Here the CDR3 DNA reads TGTGCCAGCAGCCCACAGGGGAGGCACACCATATATTTT.

CDR3: CASRDRSNQPQHF. DNA for the CDR3: TGTGCCAGCAGGGACAGGAGCAATCAGCCCCAGCATTTT. The chain employs TRBV6-5 and TRBJ1-5; 7 bases agree with TRBD1. V was clipped by 6 bases and J by 1 base; unmatched bases: 0. This CDR3 spans 13 amino acids. Germline values: CDR1 MNHEY, CDR2 SVGAGI.

V gene TRBV11-2 combines with J gene TRBJ2-1; 9 positions agree with TRBD2. With 5 bases clipped from V and 6 bases from J, the junction kept 8 bases outside the gene matches. Germline V gives CDR1 SGHAT, CDR2 FQNNGV. CDR3 length: 15 residues. The CDR3 reads CASSGQGLAINEQFF. The CDR3 DNA reads as TGTGCCAGCAGCGGGCAGGGACTAGCTATCAATGAGCAGTTCTTC.

This clone was observed a few times. This sequence joins TRBV6-1 and TRBJ2-1, with TRBD1 matching 8 bases. This CDR3 comprises 19 residues. Germline CDR1 MNHNS, CDR2 SASEGT. J lost 5 bases, V lost 4 bases, and 19 bases had no gene match. The CDR3 DNA reads TGTGCCAGCAGTGGGATGAGTCTTATTCCAGGGGGCTCAGACAATGAGCAGTTCTTC. Protein sequence: CASSGMSLIPGGSDNEQFF.

V gene TRBV7-3 combines with J gene TRBJ2-5; D is unresolved. CDR3 length: 13 residues. The ends were cut back, 5 bases at V and 5 bases at J, with 12 bases in the middle. Germline CDR1 SGHTA, CDR2 FQGTGA. The CDR3 nucleotides are TGTGCCAGCAGCAAAACCCAGGAGGAGACCCAGTACTTC. Residues: CASSKTQEETQYF. Together with reference TRBV7-3 and TRBJ2-5, the CDR3 gives the full variable domain: GAGVSQTPSNKVTEKGKYVELRCDPISGHTALYWYRQSLGQGPEFLIYFQGTGAADDSGLPNDRFFAVRPEGSVSTLKIQRTERGDSAVYLCASSKTQEETQYFGPGTRLLVL.

In this sample, this clone turned up many times. The chain recombines TRBV18 with TRBJ1-1; 7 bases line up with TRBD1. In germline, CDR1 is KGHSH, CDR2 LQKENI. V lost 6 bases, J lost 0 bases, and 16 bases stayed unmatched. The CDR3 has 18 residues. The CDR3 DNA follows: TGTGCCAGCTCGTCGACAGGGCCCGGGTCCTACATGAACACTGAAGCTTTCTTT. Encoded protein: CASSSTGPGSYMNTEAFF.

This clone came up a few times. The chain is built from TRBV18 and TRBJ2-1; 10 bases agree with TRBD1. V trimming: 1 base; J trimming: 8 bases; junction bases outside the gene matches: 2. The CDR3 length is 14 residues. From germline, CDR1 is KGHSH and CDR2 LQKENI. The CDR3 sequence is CASSPRGQGYEQFF. The CDR3 DNA follows: TGTGCCAGCTCACCACGGGGACAGGGGTATGAGCAGTTCTTC.

V is TRBV29-1 and J is TRBJ2-1; tentatively, D is TRBD2 (6 bases). CDR3 length: 15 residues. The germline V gene has CDR1 SQVTM and CDR2 ANQGSEA. V dropped 2 bases and J dropped 8 bases, with 19 bases sitting between them. CDR3 region: CSVELGNGRDYEQFF. In DNA, the CDR3 is TGCAGCGTTGAATTAGGGAATGGCAGGGACTATGAGCAGTTCTTC.